This record covers a single TCR beta chain. No antigen is known for it. From germline, CDR1 is SGHAT and CDR2 FQNNGV. The CDR3 sequence is 18 residues long. Trimming left V 2 bases short and J 1 base short, with 20 bases between. With 60 Vbeta and 13 Jbeta primers, the PCR was carried out. The authors' processing: Unique TCR beta chains numbered around 80 million in a later analysis, with around 11 million shared. TCRdb keeps only in-frame clones here, not all; method: immunoSEQ multiplex PCR. The V and J calls and clone size come from that table; D and trimming were worked out from the DNA. The sample has some 150,000 clones; roughly 80% are singletons. This sample is part of a study of cytomegalovirus exposure and HLA in healthy donors. General study points: Productive rates of about 90% or about 30% were seen for most TCR beta V segments in an earlier analysis. Reportedly, a later analysis found an Asian-associated ancestry cluster had fewer N-insertions than the roughly 700-donor mean.

This clonotype was obtained from a woman in her twenties or thirties in good health and CMV-seropositive. The sample comprised PBMCs. This rearrangement joins TRBV11-2 to TRBJ1-1; D ambiguous. CDR3 loop: CASSLLRPSEAENTEAFF. The CDR3 region has the DNA TGTGCCAGCAGCTTACTGCGTCCTTCCGAAGCGGAGAACACTGAAGCTTTCTTT. The variable domain in full, with the rest retrieved from reference TRBV11-2 and TRBJ1-1, is EAGVAQSPRYKIIEKRQSVAFWCNPISGHATLYWYQQILGQGPKLLIQFQNNGVVDDSQLPKDRFSAERLKGVDSTLKIQPAKLEDSAVYLCASSLLRPSEAENTEAFFGQGTRLTVV.